This T cell receptor beta chain was captured in a study of cytomegalovirus exposure and HLA in healthy donors. With respect to this clone: Its antigen is undetermined.

13 Jbeta primers and 60 Vbeta primers were used for the PCR. Some clones are missing from TCRdb's copy, which holds only in-frame ones; the method was immunoSEQ multiplex PCR. The ten top clones account for 1.7%, within a sample of around 70,000 clones. The study, taken as a whole, reports: Upon later analysis, HLA-associated TCR beta chains proved more clonally expanded than other, equally common chains. Roughly 170 TCR beta chains were listed as cytomegalovirus-associated.

Deletions cut 8 bases from V and 2 bases from J, with 13 bases between. Per germline, CDR1 MNHEY and CDR2 SVGAGI. The CDR3 extends over 13 amino acids. The chain recombines TRBV6-5 with TRBJ2-7, with a possible D match to TRBD2 (6 bases). The sequencing sample was made of PBMCs. This TCR was recovered from a woman aged 25 to 39 in good health and CMV-seronegative. CDR3 DNA sequence: TGTGCCAGCTGGACGACTAGGGCCTACGAGCAGTACTTC. It yields the protein CASWTTRAYEQYF.